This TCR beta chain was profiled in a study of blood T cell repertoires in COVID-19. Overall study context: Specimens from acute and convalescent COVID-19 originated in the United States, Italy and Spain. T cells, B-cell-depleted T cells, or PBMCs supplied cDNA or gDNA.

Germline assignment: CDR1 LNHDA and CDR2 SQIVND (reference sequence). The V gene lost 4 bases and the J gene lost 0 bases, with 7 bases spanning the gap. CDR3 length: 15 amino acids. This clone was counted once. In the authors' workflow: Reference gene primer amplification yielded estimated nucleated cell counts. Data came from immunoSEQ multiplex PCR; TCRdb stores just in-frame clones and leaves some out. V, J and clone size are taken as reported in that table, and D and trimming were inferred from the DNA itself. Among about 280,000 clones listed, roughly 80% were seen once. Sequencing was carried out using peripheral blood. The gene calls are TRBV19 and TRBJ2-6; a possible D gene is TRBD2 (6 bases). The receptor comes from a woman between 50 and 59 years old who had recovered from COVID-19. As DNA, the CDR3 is TGTGCCAGTAGTAGCGGGACCTCTGGGGCCAACGTCCTGACTTTC. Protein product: CASSSGTSGANVLTF.